Listed below are T cell receptor beta chains from one sample, sequenced in a study of blood T cell repertoires in COVID-19. Libraries were prepared by immunoSEQ multiplex PCR; TCRdb keeps only in-frame clonotypes and omits some of them. The sample lists roughly 380,000 clones; 87% were seen once. The sample comprised PBMCs or T cells enriched from blood (not recorded which). These TCRs come from a woman in her twenties or thirties who had recovered from COVID-19. Each CDR3 is given without its conserved first and last residue. Clone size is shown for a subset of rows, as once, few, many or a class of expanded clone.

.	TRBV11-2	TRBJ2-2	ASSPGLNTGELF
.	TRBV10-3	TRBJ1-2	AISTGTGYLSNYGYT
few	TRBV3-1/TRBV3-2	TRBJ2-3	ASSWASGGGTDTQY
.	TRBV6-5	TRBJ2-7	ASSSDWRSYEQY
.	TRBV19	TRBJ1-2	ASTRQVNYGYT
.	TRBV5-1	TRBJ1-2	ASSLSSDRFNYGYT
.	TRBV2	TRBJ2-2	ASSAQGTGELF
.	TRBV6-5	TRBJ1-2	ASRRPGQGAFGYT
.	TRBV15	TRBJ2-7	ATSRDSGFLHEQY
.	TRBV2	TRBJ1-4	ASSSILGPRANEKLF
.	TRBV21-1	TRBJ1-5	ASRRPGTGLVGNQPQH
.	TRBV5-6	TRBJ1-2	ASSLIGSLAGYT
.	TRBV9	TRBJ2-5	ASSLGTRGDETQY
.	TRBV4-1	TRBJ2-2	ASSRQAAGELF
.	TRBV7-9	TRBJ1-6	ASSLGQVNSPLH
.	TRBV29-1	TRBJ1-4	SVGVRGTTNEKLF
.	TRBV2	TRBJ2-1	ASSEDQTGVNEQF
.	TRBV30	TRBJ2-7	AWSFRGEQY
.	TRBV3-1/TRBV3-2	TRBJ2-7	ASSKGLAAYEQY
.	TRBV5-1	TRBJ2-1	ASSLAPGVSYNEQF
.	TRBV3-1/TRBV3-2	TRBJ2-3	ASSPGGTDTQY
.	TRBV30	TRBJ1-1	AWSLGGTEAF
.	TRBV18	TRBJ1-1	ASSPPGVRTEAF
.	TRBV4-1	TRBJ2-5	ASSQDWGLAETQY
once	TRBV5-1	TRBJ1-2	ASSLWTGWTYGYT
.	TRBV6-5	TRBJ1-5	ASGRGQGGNQPQH
.	TRBV7-2	TRBJ1-1	ASSLVPNSGTEAF
.	TRBV18	TRBJ1-2	ASSSDSNYGYT
.	TRBV11-2	TRBJ1-2	ASSTNTGAYGYT
.	TRBV7-8	TRBJ2-1	ASSVVTRNEQF
.	TRBV2	TRBJ1-1	ASSLGVGEAF
once	TRBV7-9	TRBJ2-7	ASSLSGTSGYEQY
.	TRBV6-4	TRBJ2-1	ASRPWSGYNEQF
few	TRBV18	TRBJ1-5	ASSEDRSNQPQH
.	TRBV27	TRBJ1-1	ASSPPRVRNTEAF
.	TRBV5-4	TRBJ2-1	ASSFSGTSSYNEQF
once	TRBV6-5	TRBJ2-1	ASSREFTHEQF
.	TRBV24-1	TRBJ2-3	ATSGGSGSADTQY
.	TRBV6-6	TRBJ2-1	ASTAIRDRTSGEQF
few	TRBV19	TRBJ2-1	ASSTSGLPHNEQF
.	TRBV28	TRBJ2-2	ASSFPRQGAKTGELF
.	TRBV5-6	TRBJ1-2	ASSLKEAVYGYT
.	TRBV29-1	TRBJ1-2	SVETGGSGYT
.	TRBV25-1	TRBJ1-5	ASSGGSGNQPQH
.	TRBV27	TRBJ1-1	ASRYTGGSSPEAF
.	TRBV5-5	TRBJ1-6	ASSLSRDRGNSPLH
.	TRBV27	TRBJ2-7	ASRTSGRSGTYEQY
.	TRBV7-9	TRBJ1-2	ASSLGGTALSYGYT
.	TRBV4-1	TRBJ2-7	ASSQDRETGGYEQY
.	TRBV13	TRBJ2-7	ASSSETAYGSYEQY
.	TRBV2	TRBJ1-2	ASSIRESGYT
once	TRBV7-9	TRBJ2-3	ASSLVGARVTDTQY
.	TRBV6-5	TRBJ2-3	ASSYSAGASTDTQY
.	TRBV7-6	TRBJ2-3	ASSLELAGSTDTQY
.	TRBV7-8	TRBJ2-7	ASSLGGLAYISYEQY
.	TRBV4-1	TRBJ1-1	ASSQETANTEAF
.	TRBV5-6	TRBJ2-7	ASSYGLSAYEQY
.	TRBV19	TRBJ1-5	ASSIQGQQPQH
.	TRBV18	TRBJ1-1	ASSPRGGEGTEAF
.	TRBV6-5	TRBJ2-7	ATTPVGLSSYEQY